The present T cell receptor beta chain was sequenced within a study of blood T cell repertoires in COVID-19. Study-level background: Sites in the United States, Italy and Spain provided acute and convalescent COVID-19 samples. Nucleic acid was either cDNA or gDNA, and it came from T cells, B-cell-depleted T cells, or PBMCs.

The count of this clone is one. As processed by the authors: Reference gene primers were amplified, and this amplification served to estimate nucleated cell counts. Profiling relied on immunoSEQ multiplex PCR, and the TCRdb table lists in-frame clones only, not all of them. The DNA was the basis for D and trimming; V, J and clone size are from that table. The table records 100,000 or so clones, roughly 80% of them present only once. CDR1 LGHNT and CDR2 FRNRAP come from the germline V gene. This CDR3 region has 15 residues. Trimming removed 6 bases from V and 4 bases from J; junction bases left unmatched: 9.

V usage is TRBV12-5 and J usage is TRBJ2-1, with TRBD2 matching over 7 bases. Material: peripheral blood. This clonotype was sampled from a woman in her seventies with acute or convalescent COVID-19. CDR3 protein: CASGDGSRGYNEQFF. CDR3 DNA sequence: TGTGCTAGTGGAGACGGCTCGCGGGGGTACAATGAGCAGTTCTTC.